This T cell receptor beta chain was sequenced during a study of a mutant IDH1 vaccine in newly diagnosed glioma. Turning to the study itself: Vaccines were begun 4-6 weeks after radiotherapy alone, or with temozolomide cycles. The therapy given earlier, which was standard therapy, consisted of radiotherapy, temozolomide, or both, and most of the patients received both. Of the patients given treatment, around 60% were male and approximately 38% were female, and a mean age of around 38 years was recorded.

Comments on this clone: The antigen remains unidentified.

Time point specified: week 5, during vaccination. Every single dose of the vaccine, 300 ug of mutant IDH1 20-mer peptide, came with topical imiquimod. V was cut by 6 bases and J by 5 bases, with 8 bases left in between. The CDR3 extends over 11 amino acids. Per the germline V gene, CDR1 is SQVTM and CDR2 is ANQGSEA. The data were produced by immunoSEQ multiplex PCR, yet TCRdb's version contains in-frame clones alone and is incomplete. Counted here are 75,000 to 80,000 clones, 90% to 95% occurring once; the ten biggest clones make up more than 0.5%. The source of this sequence is a woman aged 45 to 65 with glioma. Here the sequenced sample was PBMCs, taken from a glioma patient whose treatment included an IDH1 peptide vaccine. This chain links TRBV29-1 with TRBJ2-1, with a weak D call TRBD1 (5 bases). The CDR3 region has the DNA TGCAGCGTCACAGGCAACAATGAGCAGTTCTTC. The encoded protein is CSVTGNNEQFF.